This entry lists 21 T cell receptor beta chains sequenced from one sample in a study of beta chain features in type 1 diabetes. The study's findings and limits: Moderately but significantly shorter TCRB CDR3s were found in Type 1 diabetes patients in all four CD4+ subsets.

Their antigens remain unidentified. The authors reverse transcribed all of the isolated RNA, so sequencing captured expressed TCRB transcripts. Generated by immunoSEQ multiplex PCR, the TCRdb table keeps only in-frame clones and is missing some. The sample includes approximately 120,000 clones, roughly a sixth seen only once; the top ten take roughly 2.6%. What was sequenced was central memory CD4+ T cells from blood. The source of these receptors is a man between 18 and 29 years old with type 1 diabetes.

This clone was counted many times. The rearrangement joins TRBV10-3 to TRBJ1-6; no reliable D call. Trimming stripped 0 bases from V and 14 bases from J, with 8 bases between. Germline V lookup: CDR1 ENHRY, CDR2 SYGVKD. This CDR3 is built from 12 residues. CDR3 nucleotides: TGTGCCATCAGTGAGTCGGTTTTCACCCTCCACTTT. Encoded protein: CAISESVFTLHF.

V is TRBV6-6 and J is TRBJ2-1; tentatively, D is TRBD1 (6 bases). This CDR3 contains 15 residues. V shed 7 bases and J shed 0 bases, with 13 bases lying between them. Germline CDR1 and CDR2: MNHNY and SVGAGI (reference sequence). CDR3 amino acids: CASTEGGSSYNEQFF. The DNA for the CDR3 is TGTGCCAGCACCGAAGGGGGAAGCTCCTACAATGAGCAGTTCTTC.

This clone came up a few times. The chain joins TRBV7-2 to TRBJ2-4; D is unresolved. This CDR3 region has 15 residues. V shed 1 base and J shed 0 bases, with 7 bases lying between them. Germline CDR1 SGHTA, CDR2 FQGNSA. Here the CDR3 reads CASSLDPIAKNIQYF. The CDR3 DNA sequence: TGTGCCAGCAGCTTAGATCCCATAGCCAAAAACATTCAGTACTTC. The entire variable domain, with the rest obtained from reference TRBV7-2 and TRBJ2-4, is as follows: GAGVSQSPSNKVTEKGKDVELRCDPISGHTALYWYRQSLGQGLEFLIYFQGNSAPDKSGLPSDRFSAERTGGSVSTLTIQRTQQEDSAVYLCASSLDPIAKNIQYFGAGTRLSVL.

This clone was found a few times. This chain uses TRBV29-1 with TRBJ1-1; D is uncertain. The CDR3 runs to 11 residues. V lost 5 bases, J lost 5 bases, and 9 bases lay in between. CDR1 and CDR2 (germline): SQVTM, ANQGSEA. CDR3 protein: CSVQRATEAFF. The CDR3 region has the DNA TGCAGCGTTCAAAGGGCAACTGAAGCTTTCTTT.

The sample holds a few counts of this clone. The chain uses TRBV11-2 and TRBJ2-7; D is possibly TRBD1 or TRBD2 (6 bases each). The germline gives CDR1 SGHAT, CDR2 FQNNGV. The CDR3 has 17 amino acids. The ends were cut back, 4 bases at V and 0 bases at J, with 19 bases in the middle. For the CDR3, the DNA is TGTGCCAGCAGCTCGATAGGAAGGGGGGCGGTCTCCTACGAGCAGTACTTC. This sequence encodes CASSSIGRGAVSYEQYF.

This clone was seen only a few times. The genes are TRBV7-9 and TRBJ2-7; 11 positions agree with TRBD2. Germline V gene lookup returns CDR1 SEHNR and CDR2 FQNEAQ (reference sequence). The V gene end was trimmed by 5 bases and the J gene end by 3 bases; junction bases not matched to a gene: 3. The length of the CDR3 is 14 residues. As DNA, the CDR3 is TGTGCCAGCAGCCCCGGGACTAGCGGCTACGAGCAGTACTTC. This sequence encodes CASSPGTSGYEQYF.

This chain connects TRBV7-2 to TRBJ2-3; D is perhaps TRBD2 (5 bases). This CDR3 comprises 13 residues. CDR1 is SGHTA and CDR2 is FQGNSA in the germline V gene. V lost 4 bases and J 8 bases, leaving 13 bases between the germline ends. The CDR3 is CASSSEPGSTQYF. For the CDR3, the DNA is TGTGCCAGCAGCTCAGAACCGGGATCTACGCAGTATTTT. Complete variable domain (other parts from reference TRBV7-2 and TRBJ2-3): GAGVSQSPSNKVTEKGKDVELRCDPISGHTALYWYRQSLGQGLEFLIYFQGNSAPDKSGLPSDRFSAERTGGSVSTLTIQRTQQEDSAVYLCASSSEPGSTQYFGPGTRLTVL.

This chain links TRBV4-3 with TRBJ2-3; 8 nucleotides match TRBD1. The germline gives CDR1 LGHNA, CDR2 YSLEER. J was trimmed by 0 bases and V by 2 bases; bases with no gene match: 1. This CDR3 has 15 residues. CDR3 residues: CASSQQGASTDTQYF. The CDR3 nucleotides are TGCGCCAGCAGCCAACAGGGGGCTAGCACAGATACGCAGTATTTT.

The gene calls are TRBV25-1 and TRBJ2-6; D is uncertain. The CDR3 sequence is 14 residues long. V lost 4 bases and J 4 bases, leaving 8 bases between the germline ends. Germline V gene sequence: CDR1 MGHDK, CDR2 SYGVNS. The CDR3 DNA reads TGTGCCAGCAGTGCGACACAGGGGGCCAACGTCCTGACTTTC. This encodes CASSATQGANVLTF.

This clone was seen only a few times. This chain links TRBV2 with TRBJ2-3; 8 nucleotides line up with TRBD2. Germline lookup yields CDR1 SNHLY and CDR2 FYNNEI. This CDR3 region has 13 residues. Germline trimming cut 7 bases from V and 1 base from J; bases unmatched to any gene: 1. The CDR3 nucleotides are TGTGCCAGCAAACTAGCGGGCACAGATACGCAGTATTTT. It translates to CASKLAGTDTQYF.

This clone was seen more than once but under ten times. The chain has TRBV9 and TRBJ1-2; 10 nucleotides align to TRBD1. The CDR3 totals 15 residues. Trimming at V came to 0 bases and at J to 1 base, leaving 0 bases not matched to a gene. Germline CDR1 reads SGDLS; CDR2 reads YYNGEE. The CDR3 DNA reads TGTGCCAGCAGCGTAGGGACAGGGGGTAACTATGGCTACACCTTC. Translating it yields CASSVGTGGNYGYTF.

The CDR3 DNA reads TGTGCCAGCAGGAGGACAGGGCTCACCGGGGAGCTGTTTTTT. Its translation: CASRRTGLTGELFF. The J gene is TRBJ2-2, the V gene TRBV7-9; 8 bases are a match to TRBD1. Unmatched junction bases numbered 4, after V lost 6 bases and J lost 4 bases. Germline lookup yields CDR1 SEHNR and CDR2 FQNEAQ (reference sequence). There are 14 residues in the CDR3.

The V call is TRBV25-1, the J call TRBJ2-7; unclear D gene. This CDR3 has 14 amino acids. Germline V gene sequence: CDR1 MGHDK, CDR2 SYGVNS. V was trimmed by 3 bases and J by 2 bases, leaving 11 bases between them. The CDR3: CASSDGPWTYEQYF. The CDR3 DNA sequence: TGTGCCAGCAGTGATGGGCCATGGACCTACGAGCAGTACTTC.

The chain carries TRBV2 and TRBJ2-7; TRBD2 is a possible D gene (6 bases). Germline V gene lookup returns CDR1 SNHLY and CDR2 FYNNEI. The CDR3 has 11 residues. V shed 8 bases and J shed 3 bases, with 8 bases lying between them. CDR3: CASGTYYEQYF. In DNA, the CDR3 is TGTGCCAGCGGGACTTACTACGAGCAGTACTTC.

This clone appeared a few times. Other nucleotide sequences from this sample produce the same CDR3. The rearrangement joins TRBV30 to TRBJ2-7; D gene uncertain. The V end lost 0 bases, the J end lost 7 bases, and 10 bases lay between the germline ends. This CDR3 comprises 12 residues. Germline V gene sequence: CDR1 GTSNPN, CDR2 SVGIG (reference sequence). This chain's CDR3 is CAWSVIGREQYF. The DNA of the CDR3 is TGTGCCTGGAGTGTAATAGGGCGGGAGCAGTACTTC.

This clone was counted between two and nine times. The chain employs TRBV7-2 and TRBJ2-7; 10 bases align to TRBD2. With 5 bases clipped from V and 2 bases from J, the junction kept 9 bases outside the gene matches. The germline CDR1 and CDR2 sequences are SGHTA and FQGNSA. This CDR3 comprises 16 residues. This chain's CDR3 is CASSLGASGSAYEQYF. As DNA, the CDR3 is TGTGCCAGCAGCCTAGGGGCTAGCGGGAGCGCCTACGAGCAGTACTTC. The full variable domain, in which reference TRBV7-2 and TRBJ2-7 provide the parts outside the CDR3, is GAGVSQSPSNKVTEKGKDVELRCDPISGHTALYWYRQSLGQGLEFLIYFQGNSAPDKSGLPSDRFSAERTGGSVSTLTIQRTQQEDSAVYLCASSLGASGSAYEQYFGPGTRLTVT.

This clone was observed a handful of times. This sequence is one base from a far larger clone and is likely a read error. The rearrangement joins TRBV6-1 to TRBJ2-6, with 7 bases that match TRBD1. CDR1 and CDR2 from the germline V gene are MNHNS and SASEGT. The CDR3 consists of 15 residues. Germline trimming cut 8 bases from V and 0 bases from J; bases unmatched to any gene: 4. CDR3 protein: CASGDRFSGANVLTF. The CDR3 coding sequence is TGTGCCAGCGGGGACAGATTCTCTGGGGCCAACGTCCTGACTTTC.

This clone turned up a few times. The J gene is TRBJ2-5, the V gene TRBV27; D is unclear. The CDR3 covers 13 residues. The germline gives CDR1 MNHEY, CDR2 SMNVEV (reference sequence). Trimming shortened V by 5 bases and J by 5 bases, and 12 bases separated the two germline ends. The CDR3 loop reads CASSIRSQETQYF. The CDR3 nucleotides are TGTGCCAGCAGTATACGCTCCCAGGAGACCCAGTACTTC.

This chain uses TRBV30 with TRBJ2-3; the D gene is possibly TRBD2 (7 bases). V shed 4 bases and J shed 0 bases, with 14 bases lying between them. CDR1 GTSNPN and CDR2 SVGIG come from the germline V gene (reference sequence). The CDR3 covers 15 residues. CDR3 protein: CAWTKGGRSTDTQYF. The CDR3 bases are TGTGCCTGGACAAAGGGGGGGCGGAGCACAGATACGCAGTATTTT.

The V gene is TRBV6-5, the J gene TRBJ1-2, with 9 bases fitting TRBD1. The CDR3 loop spans 14 amino acids. Germline V gene lookup returns CDR1 MNHEY and CDR2 SVGAGI. V shed 2 bases, J shed 7 bases, and the junction held 5 bases outside the gene matches. CDR3 nucleotides: TGTGCCAGCAGTTACGAACGGGACAGGGCTGGCTACACCTTC. Amino acid sequence: CASSYERDRAGYTF.

V and J are TRBV6-5 and TRBJ1-1; a possible D gene is TRBD1 (5 bases). V shed 7 bases and J shed 6 bases, with 18 bases lying between them. Germline V gene sequence: CDR1 MNHEY, CDR2 SVGAGI. This CDR3 is built from 14 residues. The DNA of the CDR3 is TGTGCCAGCACCCTTCAGGGAGTAGAAGCTGAAGCTTTCTTT. As protein: CASTLQGVEAEAFF.